This TCR beta chain was obtained from a study of PD-L1 blockade in urothelial cancer. In the study overall: Once treatment had started, blood was analyzed at 3 weeks (second dose) and again at 6 weeks. Blood-derived samples held a median around 140,000 T cells.

Noted time point: pretreatment peripheral blood. Sample numbers ranged from 1 to 8 per patient, encompassing pretreatment and on-treatment collections. Clones were read by immunoSEQ multiplex PCR, and TCRdb kept only the in-frame ones, dropping some. The repertoire holds around 68,000 clones, with 80% to 90% as singletons. This CDR3 is built from 16 residues. Germline lookup yields CDR1 SGHVS and CDR2 FQNEAQ. The V gene lost 0 bases and the J gene lost 0 bases, with 9 bases spanning the gap. The chain carries TRBV7-8 and TRBJ2-1; D gene unclear. This TCR came from a man between 65 and 80 years old with urothelial cancer. The starting material was PBMCs, obtained around atezolizumab (anti-PD-L1) treatment. The CDR3 DNA is TGTGCCAGCAGCTTAGCAGGATCTAGCTCCTACAATGAGCAGTTCTTC. Its protein is CASSLAGSSSYNEQFF. Full variable domain (outside the CDR3, taken from reference TRBV7-8 and TRBJ2-1): GAGVSQSPRYKVAKRGQDVALRCDPISGHVSLFWYQQALGQGPEFLTYFQNEAQLDKSGLPSDRFFAERPEGSVSTLKIQRTQQEDSAVYLCASSLAGSSSYNEQFFGPGTRLTVL.